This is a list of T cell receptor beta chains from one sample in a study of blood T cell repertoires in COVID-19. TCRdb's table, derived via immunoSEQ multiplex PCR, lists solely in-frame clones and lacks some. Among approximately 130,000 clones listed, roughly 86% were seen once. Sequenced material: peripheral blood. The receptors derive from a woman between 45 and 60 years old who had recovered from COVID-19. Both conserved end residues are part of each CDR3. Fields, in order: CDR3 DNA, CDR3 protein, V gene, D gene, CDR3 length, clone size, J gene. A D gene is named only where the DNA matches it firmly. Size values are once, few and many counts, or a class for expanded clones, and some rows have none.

cdr3_nt: TGTGCCAGTAGACCTACGGGTAGCAATCAGCCCCAGCATTTT; cdr3_aa: CASRPTGSNQPQHF; v_call: TRBV19; d_call: NA; cdr3_length: 14; clone_size: NA; j_call: TRBJ1-5
cdr3_nt: TGTGCCAGCAGCCAAGAATGGGTTTGGTTTGGGACTAGCGGGAGCCATGAGCAGTTCTTC; cdr3_aa: CASSQEWVWFGTSGSHEQFF; v_call: TRBV3-1/TRBV3-2; d_call: TRBD2; cdr3_length: 20; clone_size: NA; j_call: TRBJ2-1
cdr3_nt: TGTGCCAGCAGCTCCCAAGGGGCATCATTGATGACGCGGTTCTTC; cdr3_aa: CASSSQGASLMTRFF; v_call: TRBV5-8; d_call: NA; cdr3_length: 15; clone_size: NA; j_call: TRBJ2-1
cdr3_nt: TGTGCCAGCAGCTTAGGACAGGTTTGCACCTTC; cdr3_aa: CASSLGQVCTF; v_call: TRBV13; d_call: NA; cdr3_length: 11; clone_size: NA; j_call: TRBJ1-2
cdr3_nt: TGTGCCAGCAGCTTAGGTCTAGCGACCTCCTACGAGCAGTACTTC; cdr3_aa: CASSLGLATSYEQYF; v_call: TRBV11-2; d_call: NA; cdr3_length: 15; clone_size: few; j_call: TRBJ2-7
cdr3_nt: TGTGCCAGCAGTTTCTATCCCGGGGAGCTGTTTTTT; cdr3_aa: CASSFYPGELFF; v_call: TRBV12-3/TRBV12-4; d_call: NA; cdr3_length: 12; clone_size: NA; j_call: TRBJ2-2
cdr3_nt: TGTGCCAGCAGCTTAGGAAGGGGTGTGGGAACCTACGAGCAGTACTTC; cdr3_aa: CASSLGRGVGTYEQYF; v_call: TRBV7-2; d_call: NA; cdr3_length: 16; clone_size: NA; j_call: TRBJ2-7
cdr3_nt: TGTGCCAGCTCCCTGACAGCAAATCAGCCCCAGCATTTT; cdr3_aa: CASSLTANQPQHF; v_call: TRBV7-9; d_call: NA; cdr3_length: 13; clone_size: once; j_call: TRBJ1-5
cdr3_nt: TGTGCCAGTAGGCTGGGGGGTACCGGGTCTGGAAACACCATATATTTT; cdr3_aa: CASRLGGTGSGNTIYF; v_call: TRBV19; d_call: NA; cdr3_length: 16; clone_size: NA; j_call: TRBJ1-3
cdr3_nt: TGTGCCAGCAGCTCCCTAGCGGGCTACTTTACGTTCTTC; cdr3_aa: CASSSLAGYFTFF; v_call: TRBV5-5; d_call: TRBD2; cdr3_length: 13; clone_size: NA; j_call: TRBJ2-1
cdr3_nt: TGCGCCAGCAGCTTGGGTGTAGCCCTCTCCTACGAGCAGTACTTC; cdr3_aa: CASSLGVALSYEQYF; v_call: TRBV5-1; d_call: NA; cdr3_length: 15; clone_size: NA; j_call: TRBJ2-7